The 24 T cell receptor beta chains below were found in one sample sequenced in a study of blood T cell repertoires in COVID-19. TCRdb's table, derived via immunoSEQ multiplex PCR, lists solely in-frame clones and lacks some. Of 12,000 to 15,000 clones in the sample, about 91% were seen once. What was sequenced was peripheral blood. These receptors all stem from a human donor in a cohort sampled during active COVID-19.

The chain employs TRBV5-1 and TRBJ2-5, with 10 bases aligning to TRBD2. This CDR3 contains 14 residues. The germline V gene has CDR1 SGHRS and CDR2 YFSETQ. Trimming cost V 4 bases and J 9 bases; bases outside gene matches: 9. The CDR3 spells CASSRTSGSWAQYF. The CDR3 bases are TGCGCCAGCAGCAGGACTAGCGGTAGTTGGGCCCAGTACTTC.

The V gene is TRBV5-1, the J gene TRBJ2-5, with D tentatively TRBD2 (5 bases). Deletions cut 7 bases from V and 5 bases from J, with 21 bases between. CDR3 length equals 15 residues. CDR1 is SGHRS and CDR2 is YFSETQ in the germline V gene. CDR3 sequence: CASRRYSQTGETQYF. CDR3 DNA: TGCGCCAGCCGACGATACAGCCAAACGGGGGAGACCCAGTACTTC.

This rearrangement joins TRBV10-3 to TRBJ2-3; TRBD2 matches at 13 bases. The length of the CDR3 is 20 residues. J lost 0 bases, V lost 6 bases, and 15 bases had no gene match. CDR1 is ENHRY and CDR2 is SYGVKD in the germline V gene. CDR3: CAIRTKERTSGSWSTDTQYF. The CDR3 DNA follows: TGTGCCATCAGGACCAAGGAAAGGACTAGCGGGAGCTGGAGCACAGATACGCAGTATTTT.

CDR3 DNA sequence: TGCGCCAGCAGCCCCACAGGGGTTCAGGGGACTGAAGCTTTCTTT. This gives the protein CASSPTGVQGTEAFF. The chain recombines TRBV5-1 with TRBJ1-1; 7 bases map to TRBD1. Trimming removed 4 bases from V and 5 bases from J; junction bases left unmatched: 11. Looked up from germline, CDR1 is SGHRS and CDR2 is YFSETQ. The CDR3 sequence is 15 residues long.

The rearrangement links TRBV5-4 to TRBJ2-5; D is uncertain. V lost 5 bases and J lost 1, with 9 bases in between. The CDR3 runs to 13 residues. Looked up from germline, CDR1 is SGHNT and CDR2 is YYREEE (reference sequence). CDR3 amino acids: CASRSQVQETQYF. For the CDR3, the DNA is TGTGCCAGCAGGAGCCAGGTCCAAGAGACCCAGTACTTC.

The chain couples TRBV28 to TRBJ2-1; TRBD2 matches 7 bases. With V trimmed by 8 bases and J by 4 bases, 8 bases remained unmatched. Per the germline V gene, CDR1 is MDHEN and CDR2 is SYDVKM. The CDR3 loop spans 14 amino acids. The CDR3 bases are TGTGCCAGCCAAATCCAGCGGGGTTACAATGAGCAGTTCTTC. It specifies CASQIQRGYNEQFF.

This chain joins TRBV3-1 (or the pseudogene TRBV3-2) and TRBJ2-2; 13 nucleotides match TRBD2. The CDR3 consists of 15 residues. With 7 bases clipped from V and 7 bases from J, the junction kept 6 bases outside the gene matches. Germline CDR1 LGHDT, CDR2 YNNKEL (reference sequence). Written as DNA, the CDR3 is TGTGCCAGCACCCCGGGACTAGCGGGAAACGGGGAGCTGTTTTTT. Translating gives CASTPGLAGNGELFF.

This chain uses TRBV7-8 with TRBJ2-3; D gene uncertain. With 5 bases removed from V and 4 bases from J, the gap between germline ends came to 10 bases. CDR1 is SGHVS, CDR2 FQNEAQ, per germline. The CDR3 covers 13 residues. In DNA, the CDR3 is TGTGCCAGCAGCCCCACGAGGTCAGATACGCAGTATTTT. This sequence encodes CASSPTRSDTQYF.

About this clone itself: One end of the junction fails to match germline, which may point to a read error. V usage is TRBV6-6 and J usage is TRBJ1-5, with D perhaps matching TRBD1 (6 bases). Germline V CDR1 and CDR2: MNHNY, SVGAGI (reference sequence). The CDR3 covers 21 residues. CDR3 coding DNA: TGTGCCAGCAGCCGCCACCACAGGGCCGGTCTGATGGGGTTCCTGGGGTCTACTTTAGCTTTT. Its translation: CASSRHHRAGLMGFLGSTLAF.

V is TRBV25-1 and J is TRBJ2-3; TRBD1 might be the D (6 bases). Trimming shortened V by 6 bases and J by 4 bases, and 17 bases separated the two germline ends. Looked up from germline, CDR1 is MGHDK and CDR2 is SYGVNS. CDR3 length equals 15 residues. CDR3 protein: CASSATRGGADTQYF. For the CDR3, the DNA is TGTGCCAGCAGCGCAACACGAGGGGGTGCAGATACGCAGTATTTT.

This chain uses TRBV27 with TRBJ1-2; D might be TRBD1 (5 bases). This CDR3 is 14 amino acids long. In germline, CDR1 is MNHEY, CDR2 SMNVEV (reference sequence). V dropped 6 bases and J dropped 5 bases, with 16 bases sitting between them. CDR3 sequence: CASRQAGWGYGYTF. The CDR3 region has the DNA TGTGCCAGCAGACAGGCGGGGTGGGGTTATGGCTACACCTTC.

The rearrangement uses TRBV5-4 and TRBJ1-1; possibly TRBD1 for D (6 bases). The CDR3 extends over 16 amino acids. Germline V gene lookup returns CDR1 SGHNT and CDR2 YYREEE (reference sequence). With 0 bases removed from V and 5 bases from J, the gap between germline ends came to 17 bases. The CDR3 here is CASSLGGGTVKTEAFF. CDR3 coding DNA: TGTGCCAGCAGCTTGGGAGGGGGTACGGTTAAAACTGAAGCTTTCTTT.

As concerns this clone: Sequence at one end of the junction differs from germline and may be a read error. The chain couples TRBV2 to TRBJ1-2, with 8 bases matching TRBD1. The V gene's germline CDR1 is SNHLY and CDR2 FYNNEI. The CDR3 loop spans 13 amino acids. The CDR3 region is CTSRAGTGYGYTF. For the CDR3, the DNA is TGTACCAGCAGGGCTGGGACAGGTTATGGCTACACCTTC.

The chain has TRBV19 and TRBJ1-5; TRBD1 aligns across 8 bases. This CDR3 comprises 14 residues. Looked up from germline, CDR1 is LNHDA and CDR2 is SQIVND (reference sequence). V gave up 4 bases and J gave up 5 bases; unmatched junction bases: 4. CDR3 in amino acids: CASSTGGDYQPQHF. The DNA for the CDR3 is TGTGCCAGTAGTACAGGGGGCGATTATCAGCCCCAGCATTTT. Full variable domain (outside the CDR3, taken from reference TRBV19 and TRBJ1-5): DGGITQSPKYLFRKEGQNVTLSCEQNLNHDAMYWYRQDPGQGLRLIYYSQIVNDFQKGDIAEGYSVSREKKESFPLTVTSAQKNPTAFYLCASSTGGDYQPQHFGDGTRLSIL.

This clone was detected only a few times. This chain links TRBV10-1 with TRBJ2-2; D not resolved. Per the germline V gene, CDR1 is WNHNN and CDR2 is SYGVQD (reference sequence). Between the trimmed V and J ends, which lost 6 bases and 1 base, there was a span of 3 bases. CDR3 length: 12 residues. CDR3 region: CASSKNTGELFF. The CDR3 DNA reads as TGCGCCAGCAGCAAGAACACCGGGGAGCTGTTTTTT.

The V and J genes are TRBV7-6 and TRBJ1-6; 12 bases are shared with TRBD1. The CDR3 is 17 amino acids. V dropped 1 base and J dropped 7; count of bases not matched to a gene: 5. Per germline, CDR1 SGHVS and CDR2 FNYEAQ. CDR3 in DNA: TGTGCCAGCAGCTTAGAGGGGGACAGGGGGCCCAATTCACCCCTCCACTTT. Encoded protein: CASSLEGDRGPNSPLHF.

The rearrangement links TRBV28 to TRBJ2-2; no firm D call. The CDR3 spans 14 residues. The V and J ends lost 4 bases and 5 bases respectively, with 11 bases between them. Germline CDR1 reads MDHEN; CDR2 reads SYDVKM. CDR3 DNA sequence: TGTGCCAGCAGTTCTAGACCCCAGACCGGGGAGCTGTTTTTT. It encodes CASSSRPQTGELFF.

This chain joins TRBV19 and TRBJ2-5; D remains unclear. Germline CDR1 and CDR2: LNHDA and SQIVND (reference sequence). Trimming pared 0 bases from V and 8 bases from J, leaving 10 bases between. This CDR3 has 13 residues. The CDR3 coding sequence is TGTGCCAGTAGTATAGAAACCCCGGGTACCCAGTACTTC. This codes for CASSIETPGTQYF.

The CDR3 loop reads CASSQDKGEETQYF. CDR3 DNA: TGCGCCAGCAGCCAAGATAAGGGGGAAGAGACCCAGTACTTC. The chain couples TRBV4-1 to TRBJ2-5; weak D call: TRBD1 (6 bases). The CDR3 runs to 14 residues. CDR1 and CDR2 from the germline V gene are MGHRA and YSYEKL. V lost 0 bases and J lost 3, with 8 bases in between.

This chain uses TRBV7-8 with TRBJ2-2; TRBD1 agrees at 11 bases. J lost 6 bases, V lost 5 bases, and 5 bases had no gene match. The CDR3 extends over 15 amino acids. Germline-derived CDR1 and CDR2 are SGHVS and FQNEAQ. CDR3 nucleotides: TGTGCCAGCAGCCGGACAGGGGGCGATCCCGGGGAGCTGTTTTTT. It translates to CASSRTGGDPGELFF.

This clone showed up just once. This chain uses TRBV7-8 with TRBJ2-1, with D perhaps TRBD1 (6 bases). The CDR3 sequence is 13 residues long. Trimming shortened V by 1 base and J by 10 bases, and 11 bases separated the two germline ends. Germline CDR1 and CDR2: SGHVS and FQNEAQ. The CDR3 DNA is TGTGCCAGCAGCTTAGAACAGGGAAGGGAGCAGTTCTTC. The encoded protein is CASSLEQGREQFF.

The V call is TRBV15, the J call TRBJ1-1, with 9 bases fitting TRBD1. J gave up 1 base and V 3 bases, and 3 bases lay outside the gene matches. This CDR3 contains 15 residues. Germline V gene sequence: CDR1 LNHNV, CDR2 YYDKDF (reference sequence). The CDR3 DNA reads TGTGCCACCAGCAGTAAGACAGGGGGGAACACTGAAGCTTTCTTT. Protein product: CATSSKTGGNTEAFF.

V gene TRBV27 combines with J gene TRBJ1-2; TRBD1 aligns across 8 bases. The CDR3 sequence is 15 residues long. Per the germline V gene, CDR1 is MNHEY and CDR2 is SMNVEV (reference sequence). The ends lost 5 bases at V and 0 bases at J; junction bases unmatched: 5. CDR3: CASSPGQATNYGYTF. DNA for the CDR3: TGTGCCAGCAGTCCGGGACAGGCGACTAACTATGGCTACACCTTC.

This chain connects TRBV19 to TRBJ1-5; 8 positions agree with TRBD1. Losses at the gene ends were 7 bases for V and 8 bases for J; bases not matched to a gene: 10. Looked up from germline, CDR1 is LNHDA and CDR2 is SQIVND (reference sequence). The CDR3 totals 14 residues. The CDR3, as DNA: TGTGCCAGTAACCTTGGACAGGGCAGGGAGCCCCAGCATTTT. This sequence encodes CASNLGQGREPQHF.